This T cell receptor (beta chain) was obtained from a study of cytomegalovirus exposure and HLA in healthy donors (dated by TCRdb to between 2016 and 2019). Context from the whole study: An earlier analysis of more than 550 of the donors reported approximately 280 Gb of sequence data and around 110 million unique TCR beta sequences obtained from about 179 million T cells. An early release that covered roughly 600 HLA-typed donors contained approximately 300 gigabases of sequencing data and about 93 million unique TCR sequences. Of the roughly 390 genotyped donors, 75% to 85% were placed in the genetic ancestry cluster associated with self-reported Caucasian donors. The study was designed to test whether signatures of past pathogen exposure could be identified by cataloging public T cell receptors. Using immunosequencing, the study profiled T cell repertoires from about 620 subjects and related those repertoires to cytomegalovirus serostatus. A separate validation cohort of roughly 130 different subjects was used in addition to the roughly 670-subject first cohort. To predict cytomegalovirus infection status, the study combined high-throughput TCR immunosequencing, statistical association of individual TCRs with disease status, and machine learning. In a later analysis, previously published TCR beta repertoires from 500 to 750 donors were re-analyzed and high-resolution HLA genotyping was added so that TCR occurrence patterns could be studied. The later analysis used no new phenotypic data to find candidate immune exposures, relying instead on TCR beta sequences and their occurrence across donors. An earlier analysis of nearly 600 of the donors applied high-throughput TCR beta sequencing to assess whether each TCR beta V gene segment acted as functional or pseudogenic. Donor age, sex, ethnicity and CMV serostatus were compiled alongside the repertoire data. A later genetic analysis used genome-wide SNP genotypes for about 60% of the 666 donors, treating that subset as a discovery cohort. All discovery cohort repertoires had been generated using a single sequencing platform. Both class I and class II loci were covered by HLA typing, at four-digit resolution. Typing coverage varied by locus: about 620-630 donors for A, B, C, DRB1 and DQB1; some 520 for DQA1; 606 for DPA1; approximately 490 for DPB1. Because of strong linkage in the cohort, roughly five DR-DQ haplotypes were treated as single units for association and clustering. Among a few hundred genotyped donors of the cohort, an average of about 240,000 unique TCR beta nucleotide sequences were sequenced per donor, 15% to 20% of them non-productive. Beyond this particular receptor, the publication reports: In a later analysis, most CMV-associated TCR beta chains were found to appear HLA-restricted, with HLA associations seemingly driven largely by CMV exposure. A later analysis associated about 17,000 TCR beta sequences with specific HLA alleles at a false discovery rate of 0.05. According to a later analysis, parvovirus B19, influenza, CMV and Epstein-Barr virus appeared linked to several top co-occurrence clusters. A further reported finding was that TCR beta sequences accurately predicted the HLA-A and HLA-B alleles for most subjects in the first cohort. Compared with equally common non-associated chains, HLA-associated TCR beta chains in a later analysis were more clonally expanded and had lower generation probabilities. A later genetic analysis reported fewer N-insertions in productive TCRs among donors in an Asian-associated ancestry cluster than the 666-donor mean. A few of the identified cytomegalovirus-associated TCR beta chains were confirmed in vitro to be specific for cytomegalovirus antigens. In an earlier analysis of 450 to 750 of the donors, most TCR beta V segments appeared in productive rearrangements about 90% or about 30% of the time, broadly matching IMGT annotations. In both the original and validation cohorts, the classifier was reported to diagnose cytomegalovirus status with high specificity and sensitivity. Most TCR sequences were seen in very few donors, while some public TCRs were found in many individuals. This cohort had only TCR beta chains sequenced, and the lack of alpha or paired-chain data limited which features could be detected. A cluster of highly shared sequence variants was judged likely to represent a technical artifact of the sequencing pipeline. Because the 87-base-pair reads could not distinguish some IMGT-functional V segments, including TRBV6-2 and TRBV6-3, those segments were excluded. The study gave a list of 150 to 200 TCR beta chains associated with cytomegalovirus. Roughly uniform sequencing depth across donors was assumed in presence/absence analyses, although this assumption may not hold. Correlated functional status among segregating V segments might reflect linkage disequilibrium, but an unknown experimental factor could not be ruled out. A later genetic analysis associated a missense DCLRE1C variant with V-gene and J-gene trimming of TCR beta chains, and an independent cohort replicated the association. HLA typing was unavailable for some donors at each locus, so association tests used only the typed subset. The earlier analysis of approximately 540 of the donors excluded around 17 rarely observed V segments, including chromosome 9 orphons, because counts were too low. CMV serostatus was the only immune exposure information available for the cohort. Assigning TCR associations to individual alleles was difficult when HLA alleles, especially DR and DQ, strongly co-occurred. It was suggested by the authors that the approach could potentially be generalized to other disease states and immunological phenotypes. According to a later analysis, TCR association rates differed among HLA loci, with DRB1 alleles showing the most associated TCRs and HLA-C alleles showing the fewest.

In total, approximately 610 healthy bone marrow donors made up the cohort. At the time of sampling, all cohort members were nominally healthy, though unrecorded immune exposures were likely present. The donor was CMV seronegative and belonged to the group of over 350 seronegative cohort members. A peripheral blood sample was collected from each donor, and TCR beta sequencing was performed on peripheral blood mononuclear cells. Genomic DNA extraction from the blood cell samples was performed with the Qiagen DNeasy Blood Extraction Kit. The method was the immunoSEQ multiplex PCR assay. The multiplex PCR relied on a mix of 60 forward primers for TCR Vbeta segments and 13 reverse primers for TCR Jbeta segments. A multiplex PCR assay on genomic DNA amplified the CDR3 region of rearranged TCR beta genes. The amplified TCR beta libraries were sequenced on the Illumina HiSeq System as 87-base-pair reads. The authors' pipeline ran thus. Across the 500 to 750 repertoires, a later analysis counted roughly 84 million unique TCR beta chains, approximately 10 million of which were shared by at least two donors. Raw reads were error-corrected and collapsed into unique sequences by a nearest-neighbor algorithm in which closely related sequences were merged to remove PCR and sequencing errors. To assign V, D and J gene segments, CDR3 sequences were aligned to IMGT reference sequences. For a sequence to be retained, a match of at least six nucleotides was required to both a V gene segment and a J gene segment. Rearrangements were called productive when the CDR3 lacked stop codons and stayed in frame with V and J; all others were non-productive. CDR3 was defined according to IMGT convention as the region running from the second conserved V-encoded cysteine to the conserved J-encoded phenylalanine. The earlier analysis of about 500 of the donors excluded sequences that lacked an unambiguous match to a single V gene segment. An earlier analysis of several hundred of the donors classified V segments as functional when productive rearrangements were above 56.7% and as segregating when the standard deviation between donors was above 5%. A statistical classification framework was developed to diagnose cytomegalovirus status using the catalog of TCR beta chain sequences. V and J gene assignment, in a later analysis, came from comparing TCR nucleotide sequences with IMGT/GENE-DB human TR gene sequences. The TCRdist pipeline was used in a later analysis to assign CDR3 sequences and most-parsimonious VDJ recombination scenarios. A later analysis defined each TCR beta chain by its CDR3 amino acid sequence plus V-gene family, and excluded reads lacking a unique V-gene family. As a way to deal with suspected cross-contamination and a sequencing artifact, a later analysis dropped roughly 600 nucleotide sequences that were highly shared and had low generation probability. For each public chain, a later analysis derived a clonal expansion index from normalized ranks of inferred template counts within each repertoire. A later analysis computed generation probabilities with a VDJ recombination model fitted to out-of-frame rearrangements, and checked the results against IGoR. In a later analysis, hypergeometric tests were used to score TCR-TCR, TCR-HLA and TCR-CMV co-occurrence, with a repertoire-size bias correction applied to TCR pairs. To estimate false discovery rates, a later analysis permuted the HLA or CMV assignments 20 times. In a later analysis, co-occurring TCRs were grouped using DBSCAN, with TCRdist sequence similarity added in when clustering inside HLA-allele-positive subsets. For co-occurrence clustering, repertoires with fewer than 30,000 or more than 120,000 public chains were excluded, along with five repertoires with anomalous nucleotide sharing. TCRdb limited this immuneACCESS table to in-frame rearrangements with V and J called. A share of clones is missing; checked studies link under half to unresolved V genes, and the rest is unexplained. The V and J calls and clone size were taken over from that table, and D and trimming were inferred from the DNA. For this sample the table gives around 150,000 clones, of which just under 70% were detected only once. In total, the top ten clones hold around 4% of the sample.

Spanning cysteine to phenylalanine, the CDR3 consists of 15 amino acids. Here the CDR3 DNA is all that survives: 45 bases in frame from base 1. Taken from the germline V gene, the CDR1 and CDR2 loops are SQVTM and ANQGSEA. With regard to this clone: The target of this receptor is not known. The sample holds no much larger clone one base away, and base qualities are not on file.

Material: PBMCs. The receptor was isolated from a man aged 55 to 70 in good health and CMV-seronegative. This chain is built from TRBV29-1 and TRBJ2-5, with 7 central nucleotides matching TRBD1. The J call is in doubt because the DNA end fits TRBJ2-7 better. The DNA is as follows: TGCAGCGTTGAAGATCTGGTGACAGGGTCCTACGAGCAGTACTTC. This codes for CSVEDLVTGSYEQYF.